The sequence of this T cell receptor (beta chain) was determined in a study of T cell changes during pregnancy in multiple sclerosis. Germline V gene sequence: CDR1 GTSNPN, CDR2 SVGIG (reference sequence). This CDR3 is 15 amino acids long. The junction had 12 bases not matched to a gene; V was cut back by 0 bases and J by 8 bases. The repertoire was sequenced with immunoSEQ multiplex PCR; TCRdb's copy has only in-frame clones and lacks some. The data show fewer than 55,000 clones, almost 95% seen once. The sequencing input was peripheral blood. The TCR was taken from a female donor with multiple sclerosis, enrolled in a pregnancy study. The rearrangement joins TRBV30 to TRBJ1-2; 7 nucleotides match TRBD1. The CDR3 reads CAWSVYLQGPRGYTF. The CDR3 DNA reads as TGTGCCTGGAGTGTCTACTTACAGGGGCCGAGGGGCTACACCTTC. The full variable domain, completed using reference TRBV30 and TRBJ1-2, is SQTIHQWPATLVQPVGSPLSLECTVEGTSNPNLYWYRQAAGRGLQLLFYSVGIGQISSEVPQNLSASRPQDRQFILSSKKLLLSDSGFYLCAWSVYLQGPRGYTFGSGTRLTVV.